This entry lists 9 T cell receptor beta chains sequenced from one sample in a study of blood T cell repertoires in COVID-19 (TCRdb year 2020). The library was made by the immunoSEQ multiplex PCR assay. TCRdb's version of the immuneACCESS table is confined to in-frame rearrangements and falls short of the full clone set. An unresolved V gene accounts for under half of the shortfall where checked; the remainder is of unknown origin. This sample has about 220,000 clones in its table, and roughly 84% of those were observed once. The top ten clonotypes cover around 3.3% of the sample. Specimen: peripheral blood. The origin of the receptors is a woman of 80 years or more with acute or convalescent COVID-19.

The chain carries TRBV28 and TRBJ1-5; D possibly corresponds to TRBD1 (6 bases). V dropped 3 bases and J dropped 9 bases, with 18 bases sitting between them. This CDR3 has 15 residues. Germline CDR1 reads MDHEN; CDR2 reads SYDVKM. The CDR3 coding sequence is TGTGCCAGCAGTTTTCAACAGGGACTACTCATGCCCCAGCATTTT. As protein: CASSFQQGLLMPQHF.

This chain connects TRBV10-3 to TRBJ1-1; 10 bases are shared with TRBD1. J gave up 0 bases and V 3 bases, and 4 bases lay outside the gene matches. The CDR3 is 16 residues long. Germline loops: CDR1 ENHRY, CDR2 SYGVKD. CDR3 sequence: CAISDDRGRVNTEAFF. The CDR3 coding sequence is TGTGCCATCAGTGATGACAGGGGGCGGGTGAACACTGAAGCTTTCTTT.

This sequence joins TRBV7-6 and TRBJ2-5; 7 bases are a match to TRBD1. Unmatched junction bases numbered 7, after V lost 5 bases and J lost 4 bases. Per the germline V gene, CDR1 is SGHVS and CDR2 is FNYEAQ. This CDR3 spans 14 amino acids. The CDR3 region is CASSMGQIGETQYF. CDR3 DNA sequence: TGTGCCAGCAGCATGGGACAGATCGGAGAGACCCAGTACTTC.

The J gene is TRBJ2-2, the V gene TRBV14; possibly TRBD2 for D (5 bases). In germline, CDR1 is SGHDN, CDR2 FVKESK. The V and J ends lost 4 bases and 5 bases respectively, with 11 bases between them. The CDR3 spans 14 residues. The CDR3 reads CASSRTLGTGELFF. DNA for the CDR3: TGTGCCAGCAGCCGGACTCTCGGGACCGGGGAGCTGTTTTTT.

The chain combines TRBV5-1 with TRBJ1-2; D gene ambiguous. Trimming pared 1 base from V and 1 base from J, leaving 5 bases between. Germline assignment: CDR1 SGHRS and CDR2 YFSETQ. The CDR3 is 13 amino acids. The CDR3 nucleotides are TGCGCCAGCAGCTTGAACAGTAACTATGGCTACACCTTC. As protein: CASSLNSNYGYTF.

V and J are TRBV2 and TRBJ1-1; D gene ambiguous. Trimming cost V 8 bases and J 0 bases, with 10 bases left between them. CDR1 and CDR2 from the germline V gene are SNHLY and FYNNEI. This CDR3 is 13 amino acids long. CDR3 protein: CASLTTVNTEAFF. The CDR3 DNA reads as TGTGCCAGCTTAACCACAGTGAACACTGAAGCTTTCTTT.

The V and J genes are TRBV6-5 and TRBJ2-1, with TRBD1 matching 7 bases. The CDR3 loop spans 13 amino acids. Germline loops: CDR1 MNHEY, CDR2 SVGAGI. Losses at the gene ends were 8 bases for V and 9 bases for J; bases not matched to a gene: 10. CDR3 sequence: CASATEGASEQFF. CDR3 coding DNA: TGTGCCAGCGCGACCGAGGGGGCCAGTGAGCAGTTCTTC.

The chain recombines TRBV7-9 with TRBJ2-7, with 7 bases identical to TRBD1. The CDR3 is 14 amino acids. Looked up from germline, CDR1 is SEHNR and CDR2 is FQNEAQ (reference sequence). V gave up 4 bases and J gave up 6 bases; unmatched junction bases: 9. The CDR3 protein is CASSYNRGLSEQYF. The CDR3, as DNA: TGTGCCAGCAGCTATAACAGGGGTTTGAGCGAGCAGTACTTC.

The chain combines TRBV20-1 with TRBJ2-1; perhaps TRBD2 as D (5 bases). The length of the CDR3 is 11 residues. CDR1 and CDR2 from the germline V gene are DFQATT and SNEGSKA (reference sequence). V was shortened by 6 bases and J by 12 bases, with 15 bases between the two germline ends. The CDR3 sequence: CSAEAPRLQFF. The CDR3 bases are TGCAGTGCGGAGGCCCCCCGATTGCAGTTCTTC.